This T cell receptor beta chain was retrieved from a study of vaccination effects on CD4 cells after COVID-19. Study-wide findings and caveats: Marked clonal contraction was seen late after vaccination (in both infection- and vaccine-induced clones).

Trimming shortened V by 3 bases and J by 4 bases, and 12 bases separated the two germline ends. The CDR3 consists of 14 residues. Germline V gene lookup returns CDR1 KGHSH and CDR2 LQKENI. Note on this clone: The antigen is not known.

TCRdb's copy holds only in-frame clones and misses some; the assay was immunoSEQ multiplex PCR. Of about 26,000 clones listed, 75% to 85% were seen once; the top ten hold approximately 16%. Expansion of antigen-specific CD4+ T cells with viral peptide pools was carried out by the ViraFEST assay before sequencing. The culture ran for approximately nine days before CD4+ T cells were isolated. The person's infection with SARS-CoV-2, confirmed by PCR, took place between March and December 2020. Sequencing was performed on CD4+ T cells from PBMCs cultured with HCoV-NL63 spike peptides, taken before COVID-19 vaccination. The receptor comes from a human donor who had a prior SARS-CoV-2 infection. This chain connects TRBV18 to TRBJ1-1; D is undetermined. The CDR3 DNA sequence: TGTGCCAGCTCACCCTTCCAACGGACCACTGAAGCTTTCTTT. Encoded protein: CASSPFQRTTEAFF.